A selection of T cell receptor beta chains follows, all from one sample in a study of blood T cell repertoires in COVID-19. The table came from immunoSEQ multiplex PCR; TCRdb's copy has only in-frame clones and leaves some out. The sample carries 50,000 to 70,000 clones, around 83% recorded once. Sequencing was done on a sample of peripheral blood. The receptors come from an older woman with acute or convalescent COVID-19. Each CDR3 is given with its conserved first and last residue. A D gene is named only where the DNA matches it firmly.

>TRBJ1-2|.|TRBV21-1
CASSSPGTGGGVNYGYTF
TGTGCCAGCAGCTCCCCAGGGACAGGGGGCGGGGTAAACTATGGCTACACCTTC
>TRBJ1-5|TRBD1|TRBV7-8
CASSSMGTDSNQPQHF
TGTGCCAGCAGCTCCATGGGGACAGATAGCAATCAGCCCCAGCATTTT
>TRBJ1-4|.|TRBV6-5
CASRRQFNEKLFF
TGTGCCAGCCGAAGACAGTTTAATGAAAAACTGTTTTTT
>TRBJ2-7|TRBD1|TRBV15
CATSRDGTATYEQYF
TGTGCCACCAGCAGAGACGGGACAGCCACCTACGAGCAGTACTTC
>TRBJ1-5|.|TRBV21-1
CASSKKAPGQRQPQHF
TGTGCCAGCAGCAAAAAAGCTCCGGGACAACGTCAGCCCCAGCATTTT
>TRBJ1-2|TRBD1|TRBV6-1
CASSESGTGNGYTF
TGTGCCAGCAGTGAGTCCGGGACAGGGAATGGCTACACCTTC
>TRBJ2-3|TRBD2|TRBV5-4
CASSWGLASTDTQYF
TGTGCCAGCAGCTGGGGACTAGCCAGCACAGATACGCAGTATTTT
>TRBJ1-1|.|TRBV12-3/TRBV12-4
CASSRRVEAFF
TGTGCCAGCAGCAGACGGGTTGAAGCTTTCTTT
>TRBJ1-5|.|TRBV6-5
CASTLEGAGNQPQHF
TGTGCCAGCACTCTAGAGGGCGCGGGCAATCAGCCCCAGCATTTT
>TRBJ1-5|.|TRBV7-6
CASSLEAGHNQPQHF
TGTGCCAGCAGCTTAGAGGCGGGGCACAATCAGCCCCAGCATTTT